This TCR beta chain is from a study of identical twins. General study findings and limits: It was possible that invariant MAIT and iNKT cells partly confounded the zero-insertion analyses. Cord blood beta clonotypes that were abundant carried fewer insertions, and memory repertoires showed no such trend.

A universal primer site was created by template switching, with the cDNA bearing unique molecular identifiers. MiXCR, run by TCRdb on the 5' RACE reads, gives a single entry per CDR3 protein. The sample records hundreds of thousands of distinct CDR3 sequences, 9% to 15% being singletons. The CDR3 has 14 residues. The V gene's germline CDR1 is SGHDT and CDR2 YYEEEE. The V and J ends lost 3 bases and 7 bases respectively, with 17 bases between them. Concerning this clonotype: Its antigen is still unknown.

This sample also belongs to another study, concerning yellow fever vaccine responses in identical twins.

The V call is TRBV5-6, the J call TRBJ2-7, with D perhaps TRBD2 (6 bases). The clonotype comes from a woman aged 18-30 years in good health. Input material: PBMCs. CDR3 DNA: TGTGCCAGCAGCTCGGGACTGGACTGGAAGGAGCAGTACTTC. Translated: CASSSGLDWKEQYF.